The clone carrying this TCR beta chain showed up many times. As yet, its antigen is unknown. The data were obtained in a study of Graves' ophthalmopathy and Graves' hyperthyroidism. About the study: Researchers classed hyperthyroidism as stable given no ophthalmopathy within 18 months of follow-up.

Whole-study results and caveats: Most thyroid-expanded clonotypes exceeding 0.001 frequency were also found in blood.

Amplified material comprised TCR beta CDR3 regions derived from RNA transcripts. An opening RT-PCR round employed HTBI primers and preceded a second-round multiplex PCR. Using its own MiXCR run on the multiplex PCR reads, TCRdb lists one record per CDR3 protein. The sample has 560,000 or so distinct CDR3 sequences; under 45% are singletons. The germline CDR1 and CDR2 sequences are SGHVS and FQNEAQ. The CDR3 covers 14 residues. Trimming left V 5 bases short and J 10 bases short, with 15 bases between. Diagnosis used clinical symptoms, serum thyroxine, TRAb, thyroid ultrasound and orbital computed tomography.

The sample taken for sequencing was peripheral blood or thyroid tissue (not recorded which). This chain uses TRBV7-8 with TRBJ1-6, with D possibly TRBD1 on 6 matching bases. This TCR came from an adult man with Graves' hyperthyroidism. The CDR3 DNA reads TGTGCCAGCAGCAAGGGGGGGCAGCTCTCACCCCTCCACTTT. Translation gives CASSKGGQLSPLHF. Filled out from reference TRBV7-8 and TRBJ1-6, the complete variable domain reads GAGVSQSPRYKVAKRGQDVALRCDPISGHVSLFWYQQALGQGPEFLTYFQNEAQLDKSGLPSDRFFAERPEGSVSTLKIQRTQQEDSAVYLCASSKGGQLSPLHFGNGTRLTVT.